Listed here is a single T cell receptor beta chain. The antigen remains undetermined. These data are taken from a study of T-cell memory formation after mild COVID-19. Study outcomes and limitations: Later expanders leaned CD4+, whereas clones that contracted between day 15 and 85 were balanced CD4/CD8. The study found contracting CD4+ clones mainly in CM and EM and contracting CD8+ clones in EMRA. Some clones that responded were present in memory (sampled pre-infection), which suggests cross-reactive memory joined.

TCRdb fed the 5' RACE reads into MiXCR, producing one record per CDR3 protein. The sample shows about 360,000 distinct CDR3 sequences, around 15% of them seen only once. With 0 bases removed from V and 5 bases from J, the gap between germline ends came to 11 bases. The CDR3 runs 14 residues. Germline V gene data show CDR1 as SGHRS and CDR2 as YFSETQ. The chain couples TRBV5-1 to TRBJ2-5, with D possibly matching TRBD1 (5 bases). This TCR derives from a man between 18 and 29 years old who had mild COVID-19 (a few samples of this study predate the infection). Cell type and time point are not known. The sequenced sample consisted of PBMCs or a T cell subset sorted from them (not recorded which). The CDR3 nucleotides read TGCGCCAGCAGCTTGGATCCAGGGCGGGAGACCCAGTACTTC. It yields the protein CASSLDPGRETQYF.